The text below deals with one T cell receptor (beta chain). CDR3 length equals 14 residues. Trimming stripped 1 base from V and 4 bases from J, with 10 bases between. Germline assignment: CDR1 LGHDT and CDR2 YNNKEL (reference sequence). This specimen comes from a study of T cells in Graves' hyperthyroidism and ophthalmopathy. The TCR beta CDR3 regions underwent amplification using RNA transcripts as the source. First-round RT-PCR targeting the TCR CDR3 was performed with the HTBI primer set. TCRdb independently ran MiXCR on the multiplex PCR reads; one entry per CDR3 protein. Of hundreds of thousands of distinct CDR3 sequences in the sample, about two fifths were seen once.

This TCR was sampled from a man between 18 and 29 years old with Graves' hyperthyroidism. Sequencing was carried out using blood. The chain employs TRBV3-1 and TRBJ2-5; no firm D call. The CDR3 DNA reads TGTGCCAGCAGCCAAGGGATAGGCGTAGAGACCCAGTACTTC. Residues: CASSQGIGVETQYF.